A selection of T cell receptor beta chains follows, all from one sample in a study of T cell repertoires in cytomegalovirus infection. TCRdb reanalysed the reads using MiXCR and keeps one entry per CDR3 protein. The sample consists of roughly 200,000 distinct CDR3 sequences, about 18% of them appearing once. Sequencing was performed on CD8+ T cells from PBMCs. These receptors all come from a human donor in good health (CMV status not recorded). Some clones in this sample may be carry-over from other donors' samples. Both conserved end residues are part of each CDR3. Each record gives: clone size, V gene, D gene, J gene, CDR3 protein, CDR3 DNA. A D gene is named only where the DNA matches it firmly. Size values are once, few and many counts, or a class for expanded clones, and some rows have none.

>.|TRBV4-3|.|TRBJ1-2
CASSQDRSVGRILYGYTF
TGCGCCAGCAGCCAAGATCGCTCAGTGGGACGGATCCTCTATGGCTACACCTTC
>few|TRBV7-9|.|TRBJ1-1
CASSETRGGAEAFF
TGTGCCAGCAGCGAAACAAGGGGCGGGGCTGAAGCTTTCTTT
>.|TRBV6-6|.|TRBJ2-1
CASSWTLNEQFF
TGTGCCAGCAGTTGGACCTTGAATGAGCAGTTCTTC
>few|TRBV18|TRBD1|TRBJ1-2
CASSADRAANYGYTF
TGTGCCAGCTCAGCGGACAGGGCAGCTAACTATGGCTACACCTTC
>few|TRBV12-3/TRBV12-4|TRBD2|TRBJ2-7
CASSPSLAGIYEQYF
TGTGCCAGCAGTCCCTCACTAGCGGGGATCTACGAGCAGTACTTC
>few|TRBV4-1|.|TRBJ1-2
CASSQDRADSNYGYTF
TGCGCCAGCAGCCAAGACCGCGCGGACAGTAACTATGGCTACACCTTC
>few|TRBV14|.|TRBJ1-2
CASSQGSLWGRPSYGYTF
TGTGCCAGCAGCCAAGGGTCGCTTTGGGGGCGTCCTTCCTATGGCTACACCTTC
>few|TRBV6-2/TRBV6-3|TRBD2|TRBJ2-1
CASRTTSGGAIRYNEQFF
TGTGCCAGCAGGACGACCAGCGGGGGGGCCATAAGATACAATGAGCAGTTCTTC
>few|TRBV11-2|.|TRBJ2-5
CASSNWGETQYF
TGTGCCAGCAGCAATTGGGGGGAGACCCAGTACTTC
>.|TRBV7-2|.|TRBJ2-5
CASMATQETQYF
TGTGCCAGCATGGCTACACAAGAGACCCAGTACTTC
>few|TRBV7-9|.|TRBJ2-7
CASRGAGVNEQYF
TGTGCCAGCAGAGGGGCAGGGGTTAACGAGCAGTACTTC
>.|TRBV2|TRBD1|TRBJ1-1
CASSDGRGTEAFF
TGTGCCAGCAGTGATGGCAGGGGGACTGAAGCTTTCTTT
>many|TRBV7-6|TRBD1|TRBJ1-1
CASSSGQGAIGTEAFF
TGTGCCAGCAGCTCTGGACAGGGGGCGATTGGCACTGAAGCTTTCTTT
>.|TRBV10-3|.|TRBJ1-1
CAISESGGRAEAFF
TGTGCCATCAGTGAAAGTGGGGGAAGGGCTGAAGCTTTCTTT
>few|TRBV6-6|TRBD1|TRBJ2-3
CASRDRELTDTQYF
TGTGCCAGCAGGGACAGGGAGTTAACAGATACGCAGTATTTT